This TCR beta chain stems from a study of naive and memory T cell subsets (dated by TCRdb to between 2016 and 2019). Regarding the complete study: An open-source, UMI-based TCR alpha and beta sequencing pipeline was applied to sorted naive and memory peripheral blood T cell subsets. RNA was DNase-treated and reverse transcribed with TCR constant-region primers, mostly using SuperScript III. The results of the functional CMV T cell responses matched the IgG serology results in every case. Results the study describes overall, beyond this receptor: In both CD4 and CD8 cells, the Gini index increased while Shannon and inverse Simpson diversity decreased from naive through CM, EM and EMRA. After error correction, only a single occurrence was seen for over 95% of naive TCR sequences, so much steeper abundance distributions were produced than in memory subsets. Clonotypes were defined as single alpha or beta chain sequences, not paired alpha/beta receptors. The repertoire findings for the naive and memory subsets could not be validated, as no ground truth was available. RNA-based TCR counts may be affected by expression changes linked to T cell activation and differentiation. A power law was followed by TCR abundance, with an exponent that differed between naive and memory subsets but was consistent across the three individuals.

This clonotype was counted ten times or more. Its target antigen remains unknown. One base away there is no much larger clone; base qualities are not given. Trimming removed 5 bases from V and 5 bases from J, leaving 16 bases between the germline ends. The CDR3 holds 14 amino acids from the cysteine to the phenylalanine. Only the CDR3 part of the read is kept: 42 bases, read in frame from the first base. CDR1 MDHEN and CDR2 SYDVKM are derived from the germline V gene. From the second PCR step on, the TCR alpha and beta chain libraries were amplified in separate reactions. CMV status of each donor was established by measuring IFNgamma production from CD4+ T cells after fresh PBMCs were stimulated overnight with CMV viral lysate. Miltenyi beads were used first to positively select CD4 T cells, and CD8 T cells were then positively selected from the CD4-negative fraction. Cells stained for CD3, CD4, CD8, CD45RA, CD27 and a live/dead dye were sorted on a BD Aria II into four subsets by CD45RA and CD27. Blood was obtained from a few healthy volunteers, and the blood from each volunteer was fractionated into CD4 and CD8 T cells and subsequently into four differentiation subsets. Approximately 120 ml of peripheral blood was drawn per donor, and PBMC were isolated by Ficoll-Paque PLUS density-gradient centrifugation. The sorted cells were lysed in RLT buffer, after which RNA was extracted using a Qiagen RNeasy kit and kept at -80 degrees C.

Library generation was performed with UMI-ligation and nested PCR. To cover both TRBC1 and TRBC2, the beta constant-region primer consisted of an equimolar mix of two oligonucleotides. A single-stranded oligonucleotide bearing the SP2 primer plus a 12-nucleotide UMI was ligated onto the 3' end of the cDNA by T4 RNA ligase 1. Four rounds of PCR, combining the SP2 primer with nested alpha and beta constant-region primers, were used to amplify the ligated cDNA. Incubation of the ligation reaction lasted 20-24 hours at 16 degrees C. PCR2 was usually performed as a SYBR Green qPCR and halted at a preset threshold so that over-amplification would not occur. Agencourt AMPure XP magnetic beads were used for all purifications after the first. Library amounts were measured by Qubit and library quality was assessed on a TapeStation, where the main peak was expected at around 650 bp. Sequencing of the pooled libraries was done on an Illumina MiSeq using v2 2x251 paired-end kits, which typically yielded roughly 0.95-2 million reads per sample. Each sample's library went into the pool at roughly 4 nM, and roughly 5-7.5% PhiX was added to help with cluster recognition. The study's own analysis went as follows. FASTQ reads processed by Demultiplexor were assigned V and J genes by Decombinator through tag matching that tolerated a single base-pair mismatch. UMIs were used by Collapsinator to correct both sequencing errors and frequency errors arising from PCR heterogeneity. CDR3Translator translated TCRs and extracted CDR3s from the conserved cysteine to the FGXG phenylalanine, flagging non-productive sequences. Gini, Shannon entropy and inverse Simpson indices were computed after subsampling the repertoires to the same number of UMI-defined TCRs. Within the linear range, a power law was fitted by maximum likelihood to the distributions of clonotype abundance. On one naive CD8 sample, the pipeline and MIGEC gave similar UMI counts, unique TCR numbers and clonal distributions. A set of 7,322 CMV-associated CDR3 sequences, compiled from VDJdb and a published dataset, was used to search the repertoires. TCRdb passed the public sequencing reads through fastp at Q25 and MiXCR, retaining productive beta sequences. All rows with the same CDR3 protein become a single entry with the most common DNA and genes. These V and J calls originate from TCRdb's pipeline instead of the authors' own analysis. In all, the sample holds roughly 91,000 distinct CDR3 sequences, and over 10% of those were seen once. The ten biggest clones cover 0.75% to 0.95% of the sample.

The chain joins TRBV28 to TRBJ2-7; perhaps TRBD1 is the D gene, with 6 bases matching. The sequenced sample was central memory CD4+ T cells from blood. Taken with the paper, the label for cell subset or site translates to: central memory, CD45RA- CD27+. The sequence was collected from a human donor in good health. The bases read TGTGCCAGCAGTCCCGGACAGCTTCAGAACGAGCAGTACTTC. This yields the protein CASSPGQLQNEQYF.